The T cell receptor (beta chain) under discussion was sequenced for a study of shared clonotypes between healthy human individuals. The donors were adults (healthy and HIV-negative) with no recent acute infections or vaccinations. CD4+ cell separation produced CD45RA+ naive and CD45RA-negative memory subsets. The CDR3 is 14 amino acids. Concerning this clone itself: Its antigen remains unidentified.

Sorted-subset replicate PCR reactions were performed with around 200 ng DNA, corresponding to roughly 27,000 T cell genomes. Clones were read by immunoSEQ multiplex PCR, and TCRdb kept only the in-frame ones, dropping some. This sample yields approximately 2.1 million clones, of which roughly 93% are seen a single time; 0.3% to 0.4% belongs to the top ten. Study conclusions and caveats: Specimens sampled were limited to blood, with tissue repertoires likely differing.

The sequenced sample consisted of naive CD4+ T cells from PBMCs. Subset described: CD45RA+ positively selected. The chain couples TRBV1 to TRBJ2-3; the DNA was not used to check the table's D call, TRBD2. TRBV1 is marked as a pseudogene. This TCR was sampled from a man between 18 and 29 years old in good health. Some clones in this sample may be carry-over from other donors' samples. CDR3 amino acids: CRGLAGGPRDTQYF. In DNA form, the CDR3 reads TGCCGGGGGCTAGCGGGAGGGCCAAGGGATACGCAGTATTTT.